This TCR beta chain emerged from a study of long-term antiretroviral therapy in people with HIV. Whole-study findings and limits: An increase in diversity followed ART, yet levels stayed below transplant donor controls.

At the survey level, the v3.0 immunoSEQ assay was run. Sequencing of each sample targeted about 35,000-50,000 T-cell genomes. Some clones are missing from TCRdb's copy, which holds only in-frame ones; the method was immunoSEQ multiplex PCR. The profile shows some 19,000 clones, more than 75% of them singletons. The study used samples holding roughly 1-10 million cryopreserved PBMC before DNA extraction. Germline CDR1 is MNHNS and CDR2 is SASEGT. The CDR3 loop spans 18 amino acids. In the case of this clone: Its antigen is not known. An end of the junction does not agree with germline; a read error may underlie this.

The material was unsorted PBMCs, obtained approximately 2.5 years after starting antiretroviral therapy. V usage is TRBV6-1 and J usage is TRBJ2-7, with 8 bases that match TRBD2. The clonotype was recovered from a woman in her 50s with HIV. The CDR3 nucleotides are TGTGCCAGCAGTCAAGCGGGGGACGAATTCGACGGGGCCCACGAGCAGTACTTC. It specifies CASSQAGDEFDGAHEQYF.